This T cell receptor beta chain was captured in a study of T cell responses to AZD1222 COVID-19 vaccine. Study-level findings and limits: Donor demographics were predominantly white British with a female majority; clonal diversity may be underestimated.

Profiling relied on immunoSEQ multiplex PCR, and the TCRdb table lists in-frame clones only, not all of them. The table has more than 70,000 clones, around 86% seen once. Regarding this clone: Its antigen is not known.

The CDR3 loop spans 15 amino acids. Germline V gives CDR1 MNHEY, CDR2 SMNVEV (reference sequence). V was clipped by 5 bases and J by 4 bases; unmatched bases: 9. The V gene is TRBV27, the J gene TRBJ1-2, with TRBD1 matching 8 bases. The material sequenced was peripheral blood, taken on day 0 of AZD1222 vaccination. The receptor's source is an adult in good health. This CDR3 is CASSPNRGTIYGYTF. The DNA of the CDR3 is TGTGCCAGCAGTCCCAACAGGGGGACAATCTATGGCTACACCTTC.